This TCR beta chain stems from a study of cytomegalovirus exposure and HLA in healthy donors. CDR1 and CDR2 (germline): LGHNA, YNFKEQ. V gave up 1 base and J gave up 0 bases; unmatched junction bases: 4. This CDR3 is 16 amino acids long. To note about this clone: Its specificity is not known.

Amplification used 60 Vbeta primers and 13 Jbeta primers. The repertoire was sequenced with immunoSEQ multiplex PCR; TCRdb's copy has only in-frame clones and lacks some. The sample shows about 160,000 clones, nearly 80% of them seen only once. Broader study findings: The study designated 150 or so TCR beta chains cytomegalovirus-associated. Presence/absence analyses treated sequencing depth as roughly uniform across donors.

The sequenced sample was PBMCs. The gene calls are TRBV4-2 and TRBJ2-7; 9 positions agree with TRBD2. The TCR sequence derives from a woman between 45 and 60 years old in good health and CMV-seropositive. The CDR3 sequence: CASSQGGLASSYEQYF. The CDR3 bases are TGTGCCAGCAGCCAAGGAGGACTAGCGAGCTCCTACGAGCAGTACTTC.